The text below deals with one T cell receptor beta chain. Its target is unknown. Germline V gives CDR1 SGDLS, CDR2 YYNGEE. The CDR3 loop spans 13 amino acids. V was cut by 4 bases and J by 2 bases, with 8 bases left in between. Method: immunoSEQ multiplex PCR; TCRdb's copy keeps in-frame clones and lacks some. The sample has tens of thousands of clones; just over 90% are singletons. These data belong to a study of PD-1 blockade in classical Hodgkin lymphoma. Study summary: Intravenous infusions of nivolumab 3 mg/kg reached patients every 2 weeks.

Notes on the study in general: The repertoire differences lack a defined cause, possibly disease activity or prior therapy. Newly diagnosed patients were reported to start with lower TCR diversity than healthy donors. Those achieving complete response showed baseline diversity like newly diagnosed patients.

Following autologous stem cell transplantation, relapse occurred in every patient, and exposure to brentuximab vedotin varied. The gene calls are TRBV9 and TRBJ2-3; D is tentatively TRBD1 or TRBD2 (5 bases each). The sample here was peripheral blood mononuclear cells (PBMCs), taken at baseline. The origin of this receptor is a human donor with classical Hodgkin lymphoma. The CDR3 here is CASSFGTTDTQYF. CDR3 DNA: TGTGCCAGCAGCTTCGGGACCACAGATACGCAGTATTTT.